Listed here is a single T cell receptor beta chain. The clone's antigen remains unknown. Base-call qualities are not available, and no considerably larger clone is one nucleotide away. Systemically healthy Caucasian individuals from Russia, 39 in total and aged about 6 to 100 years, were included as donors. Each donor gave around 9 milliliters of peripheral blood, collected into EDTA-treated Vacutainer tubes. Ficoll-Paque density-gradient centrifugation was used to isolate PBMCs, with at least 6 million per sample. Trizol reagent was used to extract total RNA from the PBMCs, yielding at least 5 micrograms per sample. For every donor, an aliquot of PBMCs went through flow cytometry to measure the percentages of naive CD45RAhigh/CD27high T cells. The data were obtained in a study of blood T cells in healthy people across ages (dated by TCRdb to 2014 to 2015). Regarding the study in general: Template switching captured roughly one uniquely barcoded TCR beta cDNA molecule per two T cells in model experiments. Using deep sequencing normalized with unique cDNA molecular identifiers, the study measured how TCR beta repertoire diversity changes with age. The donors were split into four age groups: young (average 16 years), middle-aged (39), aged (over 55) and long-lived (roughly 86). Donors of different ages were randomly distributed across sequencing lanes to avoid experimental bias. For two donors (one aged 18 to 29 and one aged 80 or older), the study analyzed two additional independent replicas of 1 million unique cDNA reads from the same blood draw. Study-wide conclusions, independent of this receptor: Estimates of total diversity based on one million sequenced T cells were considered lower bounds and underestimates. Because donor CMV infection status was unknown, age-related changes in expanded clonotypes were potentially confounded. Observed TCR beta diversity per million T cells fell roughly linearly with age, and a significant reduction was already apparent by age roughly 40. The percentage of naive T cells measured by flow cytometry correlated strongly with observed TCR beta diversity. The long-lived group showed more naive CD4+ T cells, fewer expanded clones and increased TCR diversity than the aged group, suggesting age selection. Since profiling was done on bulk unsorted PBMCs, naive and antigen-experienced compartments could not be conclusively compared.

The germline V gene provides CDR1 SGHRS and CDR2 YFSETQ. From the cysteine up to the phenylalanine, the CDR3 has a length of 17 residues. The DNA shown is the 51-base CDR3, in frame from base 1. For this chain, trimming is 0 bases at the V end and 0 bases at the J end, and the number of junction bases without a gene match is 3. Receptor amplification or capture employed 5' RACE. Sequencer: Illumina HiSeq 2500. The second PCR ran for about 6 to 11 cycles and used a J-beta primer mix along with a sample-barcoded 5' primer. A template-switch 5' adaptor carrying 12 random nucleotides introduced a unique molecular identifier onto each TCR beta cDNA molecule. Each sample yielded at least 3 million CDR3-containing paired-end reads. First-strand cDNA was synthesized from all RNA with the Mint cDNA synthesis kit, primed by a TRBC-specific oligonucleotide. After uracil-DNA glycosylase treatment, a first 18-cycle PCR used universal primers M1SS and BC2_uni_R on all cDNA. The published analysis was carried out like this. For normalization, 1 million high-quality reads, each with a distinct molecular identifier, were randomly selected from each sample. Reads sharing molecular identifiers were discarded rather than binned into consensus sequences. MiTCR, with a Q25 quality threshold and the strictest error-elimination algorithm, was used for CDR3 identification, clonotype clustering and error correction. Lower-bound total TCR beta diversity was estimated with a nonparametric unseen species model using Euler transformation. TCRdb reworked the public reads: Q25 trimming with fastp, MiXCR clone assembly, productive beta chains retained. Each record represents a unique CDR3 protein, reported with the most common genes and DNA among its rows. Here the V and J calls rest on TCRdb's processing, not on the authors' analysis. The sample records some 920,000 distinct CDR3 sequences, 51% of which are singletons. 20% to 25% of the sample lies in the top ten.

Recombination connected TRBV5-1 to TRBJ2-1; TRBD2 matches 10 bases in the middle. The TCR was taken from a woman in her sixties in good health. The specimen was blood. The CDR3 reads as follows: CASSLGTSGRSYNEQFF. The nucleotide sequence reads TGCGCCAGCAGCTTGGGGACTAGCGGCCGCTCCTACAATGAGCAGTTCTTC.